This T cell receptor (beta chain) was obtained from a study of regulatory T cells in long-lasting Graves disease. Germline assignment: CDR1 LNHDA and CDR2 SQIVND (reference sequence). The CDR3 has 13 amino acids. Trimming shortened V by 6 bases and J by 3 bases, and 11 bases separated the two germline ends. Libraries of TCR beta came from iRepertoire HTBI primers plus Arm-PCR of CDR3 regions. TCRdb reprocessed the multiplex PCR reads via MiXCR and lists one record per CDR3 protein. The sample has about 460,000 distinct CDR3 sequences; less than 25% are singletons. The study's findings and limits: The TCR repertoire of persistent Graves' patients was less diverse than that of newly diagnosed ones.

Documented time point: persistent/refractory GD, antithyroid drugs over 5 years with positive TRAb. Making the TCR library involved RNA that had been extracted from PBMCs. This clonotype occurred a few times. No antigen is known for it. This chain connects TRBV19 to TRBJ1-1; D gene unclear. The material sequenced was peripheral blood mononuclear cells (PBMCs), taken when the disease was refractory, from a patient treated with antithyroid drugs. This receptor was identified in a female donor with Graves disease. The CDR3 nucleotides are TGTGCCAGTAGAAGGGAGTTCGACACTGAAGCTTTCTTT. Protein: CASRREFDTEAFF.